Presented here are 11 T cell receptor beta chains from one specimen sequenced in a study of T-cell memory formation after mild COVID-19. In TCRdb, the 5' RACE reads were re-called with MiXCR into one record per CDR3 protein. Here the sample spans just under 150,000 distinct CDR3 sequences, approximately 6% being singletons. Sequenced: PBMCs or a T cell subset sorted from them (not recorded which). The source is an adult woman who had mild COVID-19 (a few samples of this study predate the infection). Cell type and time point are not known.

This clonotype occurred a few times. The V call is TRBV5-5, the J call TRBJ1-3; no definite D call. Trimming cost V 2 bases and J 2 bases, with 17 bases left between them. The CDR3 runs 17 residues. CDR1 SGHKS and CDR2 YYEKEE come from the germline V gene (reference sequence). DNA of the CDR3: TGTGCCAGCAGCTTTGTGGGAACGAAAAACGCTGGAAACACCATATATTTT. Protein sequence: CASSFVGTKNAGNTIYF.

The genes are TRBV5-1 and TRBJ1-1; 7 positions match TRBD1. The CDR3 has 16 amino acids. Germline values: CDR1 SGHRS, CDR2 YFSETQ. V shed 1 base and J 0 bases; nucleotides not matched to a gene: 6. CDR3 nucleotides: TGCGCCAGCAGCTTGCGGGGGGACAGATTGAACACTGAAGCTTTCTTT. It yields the protein CASSLRGDRLNTEAFF.

This clonotype showed up just a few times. The chain is built from TRBV10-3 and TRBJ2-7; D unresolved. The germline V gene encodes CDR1 ENHRY and CDR2 SYGVKD. The CDR3 consists of 13 residues. Trimming left V 4 bases short and J 4 bases short, with 11 bases between. The CDR3 spells CAISVDIRYEQYF. The DNA for the CDR3 is TGTGCCATCAGTGTCGACATTCGATACGAGCAGTACTTC.

This clonotype was observed at least ten times. The chain uses TRBV30 and TRBJ2-7, with D perhaps matching TRBD1 (6 bases). This CDR3 comprises 12 residues. V shed 4 bases and J shed 2 bases, with 9 bases lying between them. In germline, CDR1 is GTSNPN, CDR2 SVGIG (reference sequence). In DNA form, the CDR3 reads TGTGCCTGGACCCAGGGGCCCTACGAGCAGTACTTC. Its protein is CAWTQGPYEQYF.

The chain carries TRBV5-5 and TRBJ2-3; possibly TRBD1 or TRBD2 for D (5 bases each). Germline assignment: CDR1 SGHKS and CDR2 YYEKEE (reference sequence). V shed 4 bases and J shed 3 bases, with 15 bases lying between them. CDR3 length equals 15 residues. The CDR3: CASSPRRDGTDTQYF. CDR3 coding DNA: TGTGCCAGCAGCCCCCGTAGGGACGGAACAGATACGCAGTATTTT.

This clonotype was observed at least ten times. This chain's CDR3 is CSIQGGSTDTQYF. DNA of the CDR3: TGCAGCATACAGGGGGGTAGCACAGATACGCAGTATTTT. The chain links TRBV29-1 to TRBJ2-3; 8 nucleotides agree with TRBD1. This CDR3 spans 13 amino acids. Per the germline V gene, CDR1 is SQVTM and CDR2 is ANQGSEA. The junction had 4 bases not matched to a gene; V was cut back by 8 bases and J by 0 bases.

This clonotype was detected many times. V usage is TRBV5-5 and J usage is TRBJ2-7; D possibly uses TRBD1 or TRBD2 (7 bases each). Germline V gene data show CDR1 as SGHKS and CDR2 as YYEKEE (reference sequence). This CDR3 has 17 residues. V dropped 2 bases and J dropped 0 bases, with 18 bases sitting between them. The CDR3 loop is CASSFGGATGLSYEQYF. In nucleotides, the CDR3 is TGTGCCAGCAGCTTTGGGGGGGCGACAGGGCTCTCCTACGAGCAGTACTTC.

This clonotype was counted between two and nine times. This chain links TRBV4-2 with TRBJ2-7; D unclear. Per the germline V gene, CDR1 is LGHNA and CDR2 is YNFKEQ. The V gene lost 0 bases and the J gene lost 0 bases, with 6 bases spanning the gap. There are 14 residues in the CDR3. CDR3 sequence: CASSQDADSYEQYF. As DNA, the CDR3 is TGTGCCAGCAGCCAAGATGCGGACTCCTACGAGCAGTACTTC.

The chain joins TRBV27 to TRBJ2-1; 8 bases line up with TRBD2. V lost 5 bases to trimming and J lost 4 bases; unmatched junction nucleotides: 10. This CDR3 is 16 amino acids long. The V gene's germline CDR1 is MNHEY and CDR2 SMNVEV (reference sequence). The CDR3 DNA reads TGTGCCAGCAGTCCGCTCCTTGAGCGGGGGTACAATGAGCAGTTCTTC. Translation gives CASSPLLERGYNEQFF.

This clonotype was found a few times. The rearrangement uses TRBV7-2 and TRBJ2-5; 9 bases fit TRBD2. J gave up 3 bases and V 5 bases, and 4 bases lay outside the gene matches. Looked up from germline, CDR1 is SGHTA and CDR2 is FQGNSA. The CDR3 runs to 14 residues. The CDR3 DNA is TGTGCCAGCAGCCTTAGCGGGAGTAAAGAGACCCAGTACTTC. Encoded protein: CASSLSGSKETQYF.

This clonotype was seen a handful of times. V is TRBV9 and J is TRBJ2-7; the D is unclear. V lost 4 bases to trimming and J lost 5 bases, with 7 bases between them. Germline loops: CDR1 SGDLS, CDR2 YYNGEE. The length of the CDR3 is 11 residues. The CDR3 region is CASSTHDEQYF. The CDR3 bases are TGTGCCAGCAGCACCCATGACGAGCAGTACTTC.